Described below is a single T cell receptor (beta chain) sequence and its context. The record originates from a study of blood T cell repertoires in COVID-19. Across the whole study: Samples of COVID-19 (acute and convalescent) were obtained from the United States, Italy and Spain. Sample material is recorded as cDNA or gDNA derived from T cells, B-cell-depleted T cells, or PBMCs.

Assay: immunoSEQ multiplex PCR; the TCRdb copy retains only in-frame clones and omits some. The sample carries about 140,000 clones, 84% recorded once. CDR3 size: 16 residues. Germline CDR1 reads SGDLS; CDR2 reads YYNGEE. V dropped 0 bases and J dropped 5 bases, with 14 bases sitting between them. Input material: PBMCs or T cells enriched from blood (not recorded which). The chain couples TRBV9 to TRBJ1-4; D not resolved. This TCR came from a man aged 40-55 years with acute COVID-19. This CDR3 is CASSVGANDANEKLFF. The CDR3 DNA is TGTGCCAGCAGCGTAGGGGCAAACGATGCGAATGAAAAACTGTTTTTT.